A selection of T cell receptor beta chains follows, all from one sample in a study of human T cells and chemical hapten exposure. MiXCR, run by TCRdb on the RACE reads, gives a single entry per CDR3 protein. The sample holds about 380,000 distinct CDR3 sequences, 4.8% seen once. The source material was whole blood, sampled in connection with sensitization to the hapten diphenylcyclopropenone (DPC). These receptors all come from a woman aged 50 to 60 with alopecia areata. Some clones in this sample may be carry-over from other donors' samples. CDR3s include the opening cysteine and the closing phenylalanine or tryptophan. The D gene is left open where the match is weak. Rows give clone size only sometimes, using once, few, many, or a class for an expanded clone.

abundance,v_gene,len,d_gene,j_gene,CDR3aa,CDR3nt
many,TRBV7-2,18,-,TRBJ1-4,CASSPGRSGWGTNEKLFF,TGTGCCAGCAGCCCCGGTCGTTCGGGATGGGGGACTAATGAAAAACTGTTTTTT
few,TRBV7-2,13,-,TRBJ2-3,CASSEETGDTQYF,TGTGCCAGCAGCGAGGAGACGGGAGATACGCAGTATTTT
few,TRBV18,13,-,TRBJ2-3,CASSPFRPDTQYF,TGTGCCAGCTCACCTTTTCGGCCAGATACGCAGTATTTT
many,TRBV11-2,16,TRBD2,TRBJ2-5,CASSSTGLAGARTQYF,TGTGCCAGCAGCTCCACGGGACTAGCGGGAGCGAGGACCCAGTACTTC
many,TRBV20-1,15,-,TRBJ1-2,CSAPRGSQGRYGYTF,TGCAGTGCTCCCCGGGGGTCCCAAGGACGCTATGGCTACACCTTC
many,TRBV29-1,11,-,TRBJ1-1,CSYTKATEAFF,TGCAGCTATACTAAGGCCACTGAAGCTTTCTTT
many,TRBV6-6,15,TRBD1,TRBJ1-6,CASSEGQLKYSPLHF,TGTGCCAGCAGTGAGGGACAGCTTAAGTATTCACCCCTCCACTTT
once,TRBV19,12,-,TRBJ1-5,CASKGSNQPQHF,TGTGCCAGTAAAGGTAGCAATCAGCCCCAGCATTTT
few,TRBV12-3/TRBV12-4,14,-,TRBJ1-2,CASRVGLRGYGYTF,TGTGCCAGCAGGGTAGGGCTCCGAGGCTATGGCTACACCTTC
many,TRBV6-5,14,TRBD1,TRBJ2-1,CASTPGQGRNEQFF,TGTGCCAGCACTCCAGGACAGGGGAGGAATGAGCAGTTCTTC
few,TRBV4-3,17,TRBD2,TRBJ2-7,CASSRHRGLADNYEQYF,TGCGCCAGCAGCCGCCACCGAGGACTAGCAGACAACTACGAGCAGTACTTC
many,TRBV29-1,11,-,TRBJ2-1,CSVDIYNEQFF,TGCAGCGTTGATATTTACAATGAGCAGTTCTTC
few,TRBV12-3/TRBV12-4,16,TRBD1,TRBJ2-7,CASSFLLSQRRGEQYF,TGTGCCAGCAGCTTTTTGCTGTCACAGCGCAGGGGGGAGCAGTACTTC
many,TRBV6-5,13,TRBD1,TRBJ2-7,CAVVGTGSYEQYF,TGTGCCGTCGTCGGGACAGGGTCCTACGAGCAGTACTTC
-,TRBV12-3/TRBV12-4,14,-,TRBJ1-4,CASSLFATNEKLFF,TGTGCCAGCAGTCTTTTTGCAACTAATGAAAAACTGTTTTTT
few,TRBV14,14,-,TRBJ1-4,CASSHQQFPEKLFF,TGTGCCAGCAGCCATCAACAGTTCCCCGAAAAACTGTTTTTT
many,TRBV10-2,12,-,TRBJ2-3,CASSETGDTQYF,TGCGCCAGCAGTGAAACGGGGGATACGCAGTATTTT
many,TRBV12-3/TRBV12-4,14,TRBD1,TRBJ2-2,CASRGTGFTGELFF,TGTGCCAGCAGGGGGACAGGGTTCACCGGGGAGCTGTTTTTT
few,TRBV9,14,TRBD1,TRBJ2-5,CASSVGDSGETQYF,TGTGCCAGCAGCGTAGGGGACAGCGGAGAGACCCAGTACTTC
few,TRBV28,15,TRBD1,TRBJ2-3,CASSERTGYGDTQYF,TGTGCCAGCAGCGAACGGACAGGGTATGGAGATACGCAGTATTTT
-,TRBV20-1,13,-,TRBJ2-7,CSARVARGYEQYF,TGCAGTGCTAGAGTAGCCAGGGGCTACGAGCAGTACTTC
few,TRBV28,15,-,TRBJ1-2,CASSFGTFTNYGYTF,TGTGCCAGCAGTTTCGGGACTTTTACTAACTATGGCTACACCTTC
-,TRBV5-1,14,-,TRBJ2-7,CASSLGEASNEQYF,TGCGCCAGCAGCTTGGGTGAGGCCAGCAACGAGCAGTACTTC
many,TRBV29-1,15,TRBD2,TRBJ2-3,CSVGGLAPSTDTQYF,TGCAGCGTTGGAGGACTAGCGCCCAGCACAGATACGCAGTATTTT
many,TRBV12-3/TRBV12-4,12,-,TRBJ1-2,CASSLRGSGYTF,TGTGCCAGCAGTTTACGGGGATCTGGCTACACCTTC
few,TRBV10-3,15,TRBD1,TRBJ1-1,CAISAQDRENTEAFF,TGTGCCATCAGTGCTCAGGACAGGGAAAACACTGAAGCTTTCTTT
-,TRBV4-3,15,-,TRBJ1-2,CASSQVLSGNYGYTF,TGCGCCAGCAGCCAAGTCTTGTCAGGCAACTATGGCTACACCTTC
few,TRBV9,16,TRBD2,TRBJ2-1,CASSAGLAGVSHEQFF,TGTGCCAGCAGCGCGGGGCTAGCGGGAGTCTCACATGAGCAGTTCTTC
many,TRBV29-1,15,-,TRBJ1-1,CSVEETGALNTEAFF,TGCAGCGTTGAAGAAACAGGAGCCTTGAACACTGAAGCTTTCTTT
many,TRBV11-2,16,-,TRBJ1-1,CASRSISGVRQTEAFF,TGTGCCAGCAGGTCAATCTCAGGGGTCCGTCAAACTGAAGCTTTCTTT
few,TRBV29-1,12,-,TRBJ1-6,CSAGQPNSPLHF,TGCAGCGCAGGACAGCCGAATTCACCCCTCCACTTT
few,TRBV5-1,15,-,TRBJ2-3,CASSYGLTSTDTQYF,TGCGCCAGCAGCTACGGACTAACCAGCACAGATACGCAGTATTTT
many,TRBV20-1,14,-,TRBJ2-5,CSARAGTPQETQYF,TGCAGTGCTAGAGCTGGGACTCCCCAAGAGACCCAGTACTTC
-,TRBV20-1,13,-,TRBJ2-7,CSARGSGVYEQYF,TGCAGTGCTAGAGGCAGTGGGGTCTACGAGCAGTACTTC
many,TRBV30,13,-,TRBJ2-7,CAWSVPIPYEQYF,TGTGCCTGGAGTGTACCCATCCCCTACGAGCAGTACTTC
many,TRBV4-3,17,TRBD1,TRBJ2-3,CASSQQDRGQETDTQYF,TGCGCCAGCAGCCAACAGGACAGGGGGCAGGAGACAGATACGCAGTATTTT
few,TRBV20-1,15,-,TRBJ1-1,CSARKQGGANTEAFF,TGCAGTGCTAGAAAACAAGGGGGGGCGAACACTGAAGCTTTCTTT
many,TRBV29-1,13,-,TRBJ1-2,CSVEDPQGFGYTF,TGCAGCGTTGAAGATCCCCAGGGGTTTGGCTACACCTTC
-,TRBV3-1,14,-,TRBJ1-1,CASSQDLSNTEAFF,TGTGCCAGCAGCCAAGATCTGAGTAACACTGAAGCTTTCTTT
many,TRBV7-2,16,TRBD2,TRBJ2-1,CASSLSLAGGKGEQFF,TGTGCCAGCAGCTTAAGCCTAGCGGGCGGAAAAGGGGAGCAGTTCTTC
-,TRBV5-1,14,TRBD1,TRBJ1-4,CASSILTGDEKLFF,TGCGCCAGCAGCATCTTAACAGGGGACGAAAAACTGTTTTTT
few,TRBV25-1,16,-,TRBJ2-3,CASSAFSGTGADTQYF,TGTGCCAGCAGTGCATTTTCCGGGACTGGTGCGGATACGCAGTATTTT
few,TRBV12-3/TRBV12-4,17,TRBD1,TRBJ1-5,CASLGNSWTGANQPQHF,TGTGCCAGCTTAGGGAATTCCTGGACAGGAGCTAATCAGCCCCAGCATTTT
many,TRBV2,13,-,TRBJ2-7,CASRSGSQTAEYF,TGTGCCAGCAGAAGTGGGTCTCAGACAGCCGAGTACTTC
few,TRBV28,12,-,TRBJ2-1,CASSLYRNEQFF,TGTGCCAGCAGTTTATATAGGAATGAGCAGTTCTTC
-,TRBV6-2/TRBV6-3,17,TRBD2,TRBJ2-7,CASSGRTSGRSSYEQYF,TGTGCCAGCAGTGGTCGGACTAGCGGGCGAAGCTCCTACGAGCAGTACTTC
few,TRBV12-3/TRBV12-4,15,TRBD2,TRBJ2-1,CASTTTSGGADEQFF,TGTGCCAGCACCACTACTAGCGGGGGGGCAGATGAGCAGTTCTTC
-,TRBV12-3/TRBV12-4,15,-,TRBJ2-7,CASSLGQHFSYEQYF,TGTGCCAGCAGTTTAGGACAGCATTTCTCCTACGAGCAGTACTTC
few,TRBV30,15,-,TRBJ2-3,CAWSTRGGGTDTQYF,TGTGCCTGGAGCACCCGGGGCGGAGGCACAGATACGCAGTATTTT
many,TRBV7-2,15,-,TRBJ1-2,CASSLGGPGAEGYTF,TGTGCCAGCAGCTTAGGAGGGCCGGGGGCAGAAGGCTACACCTTC
-,TRBV7-2,14,-,TRBJ2-5,CASSPQGPQWTQYF,TGTGCCAGCAGCCCCCAGGGGCCCCAGTGGACCCAGTACTTC
many,TRBV20-1,15,-,TRBJ2-3,CSAELPGGGPDTQYF,TGCAGTGCAGAACTCCCCGGGGGCGGCCCAGATACGCAGTATTTT
many,TRBV12-3/TRBV12-4,16,-,TRBJ1-5,CASSPLSGEGQQPQHF,TGTGCCAGCAGCCCTTTATCCGGGGAGGGGCAGCAGCCCCAGCATTTT